These T cell receptor beta chains were read from a single sample in a study of blood T cell repertoires in COVID-19. The assay was immunoSEQ multiplex PCR, and TCRdb's table has in-frame clones only and misses some. The sample lists fewer than 300,000 clones, roughly 80% occurring once. Specimen: peripheral blood. The origin of the receptors is a woman in her 70s with active or convalescent COVID-19. The CDR3 runs from the conserved cysteine through the conserved F or W. D genes are given only for firm matches. Rows give clone size only sometimes, using once, few, many, or a class for an expanded clone.

j_call d_call v_call clone_size cdr3_aa cdr3_nt
TRBJ1-2 NA TRBV6-5 NA CASDRVTNYGYTF TGTGCCAGCGACCGGGTGACTAACTATGGCTACACCTTC
TRBJ2-6 NA TRBV15 once CATSREAPGANVLTF TGTGCCACCAGCAGAGAAGCGCCTGGGGCCAACGTCCTGACTTTC
TRBJ2-3 NA TRBV29-1 NA CSVRRDTQYF TGCAGCGTCCGTAGAGATACGCAGTATTTT
TRBJ1-5 NA TRBV5-1 NA CASSLQGTDQPQHF TGCGCCAGCAGCTTGCAGGGGACGGATCAGCCCCAGCATTTT
TRBJ2-5 NA TRBV7-2 NA CASSLIRTNQETQYF TGTGCCAGCAGCTTAATTAGGACTAACCAAGAGACCCAGTACTTC
TRBJ1-1 NA TRBV5-4 NA CASTRDGDWDNTEAFF TGTGCCAGCACCCGCGACGGGGATTGGGATAACACTGAAGCTTTCTTT
TRBJ1-1 TRBD1 TRBV5-1 NA CASSFETGTGAFF TGCGCCAGCAGCTTCGAGACCGGGACAGGAGCTTTCTTT
TRBJ2-2 TRBD2 TRBV6-1 NA CASSENGLAGVTGELFF TGTGCCAGCAGTGAAAACGGCCTAGCGGGGGTTACCGGGGAGCTGTTTTTT
TRBJ2-6 NA TRBV19 NA CASSASPGANVLTF TGTGCCAGTAGTGCGAGCCCTGGGGCCAACGTCCTGACTTTC
TRBJ2-7 TRBD2 TRBV5-1 NA CASSPHASGTPYEQYF TGCGCCAGCAGCCCCCACGCTAGCGGGACCCCTTACGAGCAGTACTTC
TRBJ2-5 TRBD2 TRBV6-6 NA CASSNLGLAGGETQYF TGTGCCAGCAGTAACCTGGGACTAGCGGGGGGAGAGACCCAGTACTTC
TRBJ2-7 TRBD2 TRBV5-4 few CASSLGGLAGVHEQYF TGTGCCAGCAGCTTGGGGGGACTAGCGGGAGTCCACGAGCAGTACTTC
TRBJ2-1 NA TRBV7-3 NA CASSLMAGGEQFF TGTGCCAGCAGCTTAATGGCGGGTGGTGAGCAGTTCTTC
TRBJ2-7 NA TRBV6-6 NA CACGRQGYEQYF TGTGCCTGCGGCCGTCAGGGTTACGAGCAGTACTTC
TRBJ2-5 NA TRBV5-1 NA CASSLGQDQETQYF TGCGCCAGCAGCTTGGGTCAGGACCAAGAGACCCAGTACTTC
TRBJ1-5 NA TRBV30 NA CAWSIGSLYQPQHF TGTGCCTGGAGTATCGGGTCCCTTTATCAGCCCCAGCATTTT
TRBJ1-1 NA TRBV11-2 few CASSLALQSTEAFF TGTGCCAGCAGCTTAGCATTGCAGTCTACTGAAGCTTTCTTT
TRBJ2-1 NA TRBV5-1 NA CASSLGTPNEQFF TGCGCCAGCAGCTTGGGTACTCCAAATGAGCAGTTCTTC
TRBJ2-1 NA TRBV11-2 NA CASSPPASNEQFF TGTGCCAGCAGCCCCCCCGCGTCTAATGAGCAGTTCTTC